Listed below are T cell receptor beta chains from one sample, sequenced in a study of blood T cell repertoires in COVID-19. Measured with immunoSEQ multiplex PCR; TCRdb has only the in-frame clones, and not every one. The sample carries roughly 670,000 clones, just under 90% recorded once. The sequencing input was peripheral blood. The source is a young woman with acute or convalescent COVID-19. Both conserved end residues are part of each CDR3. Each record gives: J gene, V gene, D gene, clone size, CDR3 DNA, CDR3 protein. D genes are given only for firm matches. A clone size is listed for some rows: how often the clone was seen (once, few, many), or a class if it is expanded.

J: TRBJ2-7
V: TRBV6-5
D: TRBD1
size: few
DNA: TGTGCCAGCAGCCGGGACAGCGAAACAAACGAGCAGTACTTC
CDR3: CASSRDSETNEQYF

J: TRBJ2-7
V: TRBV7-2
D: -
size: -
DNA: TGTGCCAGCAGCTTAGACAGGGTCGCCTACGAGCAGTACTTC
CDR3: CASSLDRVAYEQYF

J: TRBJ1-5
V: TRBV2
D: -
size: -
DNA: TGTGCCAGCAGTTGGCGGGGGAGCAATCAGCCCCAGCATTTT
CDR3: CASSWRGSNQPQHF

J: TRBJ1-3
V: TRBV28
D: -
size: -
DNA: TGTGCCAGCAGTCCGGACACACTCCTCTCTGGAAACACCATATATTTT
CDR3: CASSPDTLLSGNTIYF

J: TRBJ2-1
V: TRBV6-2/TRBV6-3
D: -
size: -
DNA: TGTGCCAGCAGTTACGTGCAGGGGTCCTACAATGAGCAGTTCTTC
CDR3: CASSYVQGSYNEQFF

J: TRBJ2-2
V: TRBV6-4
D: TRBD1
size: few
DNA: TGTGCCAGCAGTGACCAGGGACAGGGAGATCGCGGGGAGCTGTTTTTT
CDR3: CASSDQGQGDRGELFF

J: TRBJ2-7
V: TRBV9
D: -
size: -
DNA: TGTGCCAGCAGCGTAGTCAGGGAAGTCGAGCAGTACTTC
CDR3: CASSVVREVEQYF

J: TRBJ2-7
V: TRBV2
D: -
size: few
DNA: TGTGCCAGCAGTGTCCTCGACAAAGCCTACGAGCAGTACTTC
CDR3: CASSVLDKAYEQYF

J: TRBJ1-6
V: TRBV7-2
D: TRBD1
size: -
DNA: TGTGCCAGCAGCCCCCGGACAGGGGTGAATTCACCCCTCCACTTT
CDR3: CASSPRTGVNSPLHF

J: TRBJ2-1
V: TRBV7-2
D: -
size: -
DNA: TGTGCCAGCAGCTTAGACAGGTTCGTCTACAATGAGCAGTTCTTC
CDR3: CASSLDRFVYNEQFF

J: TRBJ2-4
V: TRBV7-8
D: -
size: few
DNA: TGTGCCAGCAGCTTAACGGACTCAAAGGGCATTCAGTACTTC
CDR3: CASSLTDSKGIQYF

J: TRBJ2-1
V: TRBV14
D: TRBD2
size: -
DNA: TGTGCCAGCAGCCAACTAGCGGGGGGGCCGGGTGAGCAGTTCTTC
CDR3: CASSQLAGGPGEQFF

J: TRBJ1-1
V: TRBV5-4
D: TRBD1
size: -
DNA: TGTGCCAGCACACCGGACAGGCTGAACACTGAAGCTTTCTTT
CDR3: CASTPDRLNTEAFF

J: TRBJ1-4
V: TRBV4-3
D: TRBD1
size: -
DNA: TGCGCCAGCAGCCAAGGGAGGGGGCGGACTAATGAAAAACTGTTTTTT
CDR3: CASSQGRGRTNEKLFF

J: TRBJ1-6
V: TRBV4-2
D: -
size: -
DNA: TGTGCCAGCAGCCAAGTGTGGCAGGTCAGTTCACCCCTCCACTTT
CDR3: CASSQVWQVSSPLHF

J: TRBJ2-3
V: TRBV19
D: -
size: -
DNA: TGTGCCAGTAGTATCGTAGCGAAAGATACGCAGTATTTT
CDR3: CASSIVAKDTQYF

J: TRBJ1-4
V: TRBV19
D: TRBD1
size: -
DNA: TGTGCCAGTAGTCAAAAGTCGGGACCGGGACAGCTGGGGGAAAAACTGTTTTTT
CDR3: CASSQKSGPGQLGEKLFF

J: TRBJ2-7
V: TRBV5-1
D: -
size: -
DNA: TGCGCCAGCAGCTTGGTGGTGAGTATCCCGCCTGGAGTATCCTACGAGCAGTACTTC
CDR3: CASSLVVSIPPGVSYEQYF

J: TRBJ1-2
V: TRBV5-5
D: TRBD1
size: once
DNA: TGTGCCAGCAGCCGGACAGGCCCTGACTATGGCTACACCTTC
CDR3: CASSRTGPDYGYTF

J: TRBJ1-2
V: TRBV7-9
D: -
size: -
DNA: TGTGCCAGCAGCTTAGGGGGCAGCCCCTATGGCTACACCTTC
CDR3: CASSLGGSPYGYTF

J: TRBJ1-1
V: TRBV7-3
D: -
size: -
DNA: TGTGCCAGCAGCTTGGGTACAGGGAACACTGAAGCTTTCTTT
CDR3: CASSLGTGNTEAFF

J: TRBJ2-5
V: TRBV21-1
D: -
size: -
DNA: TGTGCCAGCAGGGGACTAGCGGGGGGGCCTCACATTTCGACCCAGTACTTC
CDR3: CASRGLAGGPHISTQYF

J: TRBJ1-1
V: TRBV5-1
D: -
size: -
DNA: TGCGCCAGCAGCACACAGCAGAACACTGAAGCTTTCTTT
CDR3: CASSTQQNTEAFF

J: TRBJ2-5
V: TRBV5-4
D: -
size: -
DNA: TGTGCCAGCAGCCTCGTTGCAGGGATCGAGACCCAGTACTTC
CDR3: CASSLVAGIETQYF

J: TRBJ1-2
V: TRBV4-1
D: -
size: -
DNA: TGCGCCAGCAGCCAAGAAGCGGTCACTGTGGGCTACACCTTC
CDR3: CASSQEAVTVGYTF

J: TRBJ1-2
V: TRBV28
D: -
size: -
DNA: TGTGCCAGCAGCCCACGGGGGGCGTATGGCTACACCTTC
CDR3: CASSPRGAYGYTF

J: TRBJ1-5
V: TRBV30
D: -
size: -
DNA: TGTGCCTGCTCCCCAGGGCATACCGGCAATCAGCCCCAGCATTTT
CDR3: CACSPGHTGNQPQHF

J: TRBJ1-1
V: TRBV2
D: TRBD1
size: -
DNA: TGTGCCAGCCAAAAGACAGGGGGCGTATTCACTGAAGCTTTCTTT
CDR3: CASQKTGGVFTEAFF

J: TRBJ2-7
V: TRBV27
D: TRBD2
size: -
DNA: TGTGCCAGCAGTTTATCCCATCTAGCGGGGGACCCCTACGAGCAGTACTTC
CDR3: CASSLSHLAGDPYEQYF

J: TRBJ1-2
V: TRBV6-5
D: -
size: -
DNA: TGTGCCAGCAGCCTAGGAGGGTTTGATGGCTACACCTTC
CDR3: CASSLGGFDGYTF

J: TRBJ2-7
V: TRBV7-2
D: TRBD1
size: -
DNA: TGTGCCAGCAGCTTAGTGGGGGACAGGGGTTACGAGCAGTACTTC
CDR3: CASSLVGDRGYEQYF